The next 30 T cell receptor beta chains were all read from a single sample in a study of blood T cell repertoires in COVID-19. Sequencing used immunoSEQ multiplex PCR; TCRdb keeps in-frame clones, though not all of them. This table has 450,000 or so clones, about nine tenths appearing once. Sequencing used peripheral blood. All receptors derive from a middle-aged woman with COVID-19, enrolled during active disease.

This chain uses TRBV6-5 with TRBJ1-1, with unresolved D. The CDR3 loop spans 15 amino acids. Trimming removed 1 base from V and 0 bases from J, with 9 bases in between. Germline V gene data show CDR1 as MNHEY and CDR2 as SVGAGI. The CDR3 reads CASSYFGGMNTEAFF. The CDR3 nucleotides are TGTGCCAGCAGTTACTTCGGAGGTATGAACACTGAAGCTTTCTTT.

The chain recombines TRBV6-5 with TRBJ2-7, with 9 bases aligning to TRBD1. This CDR3 has 16 residues. Trimming removed 4 bases from V and 1 base from J; junction bases left unmatched: 8. Per germline, CDR1 MNHEY and CDR2 SVGAGI. The CDR3 reads CASSSLWTGASYEQYF. DNA of the CDR3: TGTGCCAGCAGTTCCCTATGGACAGGGGCGTCCTACGAGCAGTACTTC.

This clone was detected once. V and J are TRBV27 and TRBJ1-6; 9 positions agree with TRBD1. The ends lost 5 bases at V and 6 bases at J; junction bases unmatched: 11. Per the germline V gene, CDR1 is MNHEY and CDR2 is SMNVEV (reference sequence). This CDR3 spans 17 amino acids. Here the CDR3 DNA reads TGTGCCAGCAGTAATTATTCGGGACAGGGACCTAATTCACCCCTCCACTTT. It is translated as CASSNYSGQGPNSPLHF.

CDR3 residues: CASSQVTGSPYNSPLHF. The CDR3 nucleotides read TGCGCCAGCAGCCAAGTGACAGGGTCTCCCTATAATTCACCCCTCCACTTT. V usage is TRBV4-1 and J usage is TRBJ1-6, with 7 nucleotides matching TRBD1. Losses at the gene ends were 1 base for V and 2 bases for J; bases not matched to a gene: 5. The CDR3 runs 17 residues. Germline V lookup: CDR1 MGHRA, CDR2 YSYEKL.

The chain uses TRBV7-3 and TRBJ2-3; 11 nucleotides line up with TRBD2. There are 19 residues in the CDR3. Germline values: CDR1 SGHTA, CDR2 FQGTGA. V lost 1 base to trimming and J lost 1 base; unmatched junction nucleotides: 10. Written as DNA, the CDR3 is TGTGCCAGCAGCTTAATCGGGCTAGCGGGAGGAAAACGCACAGATACGCAGTATTTT. It is translated as CASSLIGLAGGKRTDTQYF. The variable domain in full, completed from reference TRBV7-3 and TRBJ2-3, reads GAGVSQTPSNKVTEKGKYVELRCDPISGHTALYWYRQSLGQGPEFLIYFQGTGAADDSGLPNDRFFAVRPEGSVSTLKIQRTERGDSAVYLCASSLIGLAGGKRTDTQYFGPGTRLTVL.

The chain recombines TRBV6-6 with TRBJ1-4; D is possibly TRBD1 (6 bases). Germline V lookup: CDR1 MNHNY, CDR2 SVGAGI (reference sequence). The CDR3 is 14 residues long. Trimming shortened V by 6 bases and J by 0 bases, and 8 bases separated the two germline ends. The CDR3, as DNA: TGTGCCAGCAGGGACAGTGCAACTAATGAAAAACTGTTTTTT. Translated, it gives CASRDSATNEKLFF.

This chain joins TRBV6-5 and TRBJ1-6; no clear D gene. Germline assignment: CDR1 MNHEY and CDR2 SVGAGI. The length of the CDR3 is 13 residues. With 8 bases removed from V and 10 bases from J, the gap between germline ends came to 15 bases. The CDR3 DNA is TGTGCCAGCGGGAGGAGGGAATTATCACCCCTCCACTTT. Residues: CASGRRELSPLHF.

J is TRBJ2-1 and V is TRBV5-4; weak D call: TRBD2 (6 bases). CDR1 and CDR2 (germline): SGHNT, YYREEE (reference sequence). The CDR3 totals 13 residues. With 2 bases removed from V and 7 bases from J, the gap between germline ends came to 10 bases. CDR3 residues: CASSFRGLNEQFF. The CDR3 region has the DNA TGTGCCAGCAGCTTCCGGGGGTTAAATGAGCAGTTCTTC.

The chain recombines TRBV7-3 with TRBJ1-1, with D maybe TRBD1 (6 bases). The V end was cut by 3 bases, the J end by 3 bases, with 8 bases between. The CDR3 is made up of 13 amino acids. CDR1 SGHTA and CDR2 FQGTGA come from the germline V gene. The CDR3 loop is CASSFSGDTEAFF. The DNA of the CDR3 is TGTGCCAGCAGCTTCTCAGGGGACACTGAAGCTTTCTTT.

The chain couples TRBV18 to TRBJ1-5; the D is unclear. V lost 3 bases and J 1 base, leaving 4 bases between the germline ends. Germline V gives CDR1 KGHSH, CDR2 LQKENI. The CDR3 is 13 residues long. The CDR3: CASSPESNQPQHF. CDR3 DNA sequence: TGTGCCAGCTCACCGGAGAGCAATCAGCCCCAGCATTTT.

The rearrangement uses TRBV7-8 and TRBJ1-5, with a tentative D call TRBD1 (5 bases). This CDR3 region has 13 residues. Germline V gene lookup returns CDR1 SGHVS and CDR2 FQNEAQ. V lost 2 bases and J lost 7, with 9 bases in between. The CDR3 DNA follows: TGTGCCAGCAGCTTACAGGGAAGCCAGCCCCAGCATTTT. Amino acids: CASSLQGSQPQHF.

This clone was seen a few times. The chain carries TRBV10-3 and TRBJ1-6; a weak D match, TRBD1 (6 bases). The V and J ends lost 11 bases and 4 bases respectively, with 18 bases between them. The CDR3 is made up of 15 amino acids. Per germline, CDR1 ENHRY and CDR2 SYGVKD. The DNA for the CDR3 is TGTGCCTCCCGGGGGGACATCGGGTATAATTCACCCCTCCACTTT. This gives the protein CASRGDIGYNSPLHF.

The rearrangement joins TRBV6-5 to TRBJ2-7; tentative D call: TRBD1 (6 bases). Trimming took off 6 bases at V and 4 bases at J, with 16 bases between the two ends. There are 14 residues in the CDR3. The germline gives CDR1 MNHEY, CDR2 SVGAGI. The CDR3 is CASRTTGTFYEQYF. The CDR3 nucleotides read TGTGCCAGCAGGACCACCGGGACATTTTACGAGCAGTACTTC.

V gene TRBV10-3 combines with J gene TRBJ1-5; D may be TRBD1 (5 bases). The CDR3 loop spans 14 amino acids. The germline V gene has CDR1 ENHRY and CDR2 SYGVKD. V shed 3 bases and J shed 1 base, with 7 bases lying between them. The CDR3 coding sequence is TGTGCCATCAGTGACCGACAGAGCAATCAGCCCCAGCATTTT. This gives the protein CAISDRQSNQPQHF.

The table lists this clone with a count of one. Distinct nucleotide sequences in the sample also encode this CDR3. The chain joins TRBV30 to TRBJ1-4; D possibly corresponds to TRBD1 (5 bases). The CDR3 sequence is 14 residues long. CDR1 GTSNPN and CDR2 SVGIG come from the germline V gene (reference sequence). V was cut by 1 base and J by 3 bases, with 9 bases left in between. The CDR3 spells CAWSGQGSNEKLFF. For the CDR3, the DNA is TGTGCCTGGAGTGGGCAGGGATCTAATGAAAAACTGTTTTTT.

The rearrangement uses TRBV29-1 and TRBJ1-5; no firm D call. Trimming took 1 base from V and 4 from J, leaving 2 bases between them. CDR1 and CDR2 (germline): SQVTM, ANQGSEA. This CDR3 is 11 amino acids long. Here the CDR3 DNA reads TGCAGCGTTGAAGCAAATCAGCCCCAGCATTTT. This encodes CSVEANQPQHF.

V is TRBV7-9 and J is TRBJ2-2, with D perhaps matching TRBD1 (5 bases). Trimming took off 4 bases at V and 5 bases at J, with 14 bases between the two ends. The CDR3 runs 15 residues. CDR1 and CDR2 (germline): SEHNR, FQNEAQ (reference sequence). CDR3 nucleotides: TGTGCCAGCAGCTACGACCTGGGGCCGACCGGGGAGCTGTTTTTT. It encodes CASSYDLGPTGELFF.

The chain couples TRBV28 to TRBJ2-3; D not resolved. Between the trimmed V and J ends, which lost 6 bases and 1 base, there was a span of 11 bases. Germline CDR1 and CDR2: MDHEN and SYDVKM. The CDR3 is 14 amino acids. CDR3 coding DNA: TGTGCCAGCAGCCCCGAGGCCCGCACAGATACGCAGTATTTT. It is translated as CASSPEARTDTQYF.

The chain links TRBV28 to TRBJ1-2; D unresolved. V was clipped by 5 bases and J by 3 bases, with 16 bases between them. The CDR3 runs 15 residues. Looked up from germline, CDR1 is MDHEN and CDR2 is SYDVKM. The CDR3 loop reads CASSDWAVRDYGYTF. The CDR3, as DNA: TGTGCCAGCAGTGACTGGGCCGTGAGGGACTATGGCTACACCTTC.

The rearrangement uses TRBV30 and TRBJ1-2; D unresolved. CDR3 length equals 11 residues. V gave up 1 base and J gave up 8 bases, with 8 bases separating them. Germline V gene data show CDR1 as GTSNPN and CDR2 as SVGIG (reference sequence). The CDR3 DNA follows: TGTGCCTGGAGTGATGGGGAGGGCTACACCTTC. It encodes CAWSDGEGYTF.

This clone has a handful of counts. The V gene is TRBV6-2 or TRBV6-3, the J gene TRBJ1-4; D gene unclear. The CDR3 covers 15 residues. Trimming shortened V by 6 bases and J by 8 bases, and 19 bases separated the two germline ends. CDR1 is MNHEY and CDR2 is SVGEGT in the germline V gene. CDR3 sequence reads: CASSLRSGREEKLFF. The CDR3 DNA sequence: TGTGCCAGCAGCCTCCGGTCAGGAAGAGAAGAAAAACTGTTTTTT.

This clone appeared once. The CDR3, as DNA: TGTGCCAGCAGCTTAACGAGAGCGGCAGCCCAAGAGACCCAGTACTTC. Translated, it gives CASSLTRAAAQETQYF. This sequence joins TRBV7-3 and TRBJ2-5; TRBD2 might be the D (5 bases). Trimming left V 0 bases short and J 1 base short, with 12 bases between. Germline CDR1 SGHTA, CDR2 FQGTGA. This CDR3 region has 16 residues. The whole variable domain, filled in from reference TRBV7-3 and TRBJ2-5, reads GAGVSQTPSNKVTEKGKYVELRCDPISGHTALYWYRQSLGQGPEFLIYFQGTGAADDSGLPNDRFFAVRPEGSVSTLKIQRTERGDSAVYLCASSLTRAAAQETQYFGPGTRLLVL.

The chain links TRBV7-8 to TRBJ2-5; 10 bases are shared with TRBD1. This CDR3 is built from 14 residues. V shed 3 bases, J shed 5 bases, and the junction held 3 bases outside the gene matches. Germline V gene sequence: CDR1 SGHVS, CDR2 FQNEAQ. DNA of the CDR3: TGTGCCAGCAGCTTTGGACAGGGGGGCGAGACCCAGTACTTC. The encoded protein is CASSFGQGGETQYF.

The chain combines TRBV6-5 with TRBJ1-2; maybe TRBD1 (5 bases). Trimming cost V 5 bases and J 4 bases, with 17 bases left between them. The CDR3 totals 15 residues. Germline lookup yields CDR1 MNHEY and CDR2 SVGAGI. CDR3 residues: CASSPQDPFFYGYTF. CDR3 nucleotide sequence: TGTGCCAGCAGTCCACAGGACCCGTTTTTCTATGGCTACACCTTC.

The chain employs TRBV9 and TRBJ2-2, with 9 bases fitting TRBD1. This CDR3 region has 16 residues. Germline CDR1 is SGDLS and CDR2 is YYNGEE. V lost 4 bases, J lost 3 bases, and 7 bases stayed unmatched. CDR3 region: CASSRGGTGYTGELFF. DNA for the CDR3: TGTGCCAGCAGCAGAGGGGGGACAGGGTACACCGGGGAGCTGTTTTTT.

The rearrangement links TRBV3-1 (or the pseudogene TRBV3-2) to TRBJ2-3, with D possibly being TRBD1 (6 bases). Germline V gene data show CDR1 as LGHDT and CDR2 as YNNKEL (reference sequence). The CDR3 totals 16 residues. The V and J ends lost 1 base and 0 bases respectively, with 11 bases between them. The CDR3 region has the DNA TGTGCCAGCAGCCAAGTCGGGACACGAAGCACAGATACGCAGTATTTT. Its translation: CASSQVGTRSTDTQYF.

The chain combines TRBV28 with TRBJ2-7, with D maybe TRBD2 (7 bases). V was trimmed by 4 bases and J by 12 bases, leaving 16 bases between them. The germline V gene has CDR1 MDHEN and CDR2 SYDVKM. There are 12 residues in the CDR3. The CDR3 loop reads CASSWGGALRYF. DNA of the CDR3: TGTGCCAGCAGTTGGGGGGGGGCCCTGCGGTACTTC.

V usage is TRBV19 and J usage is TRBJ1-5; perhaps TRBD1 as D (5 bases). Germline values: CDR1 LNHDA, CDR2 SQIVND (reference sequence). CDR3 length: 20 amino acids. Between the trimmed V and J ends, which lost 6 bases and 4 bases, there was a span of 31 bases. The CDR3 nucleotides are TGTGCCAGTAGCAGGGACTATGGCTTGATAACGGGGGAGTCAAATCAGCCCCAGCATTTT. Translated: CASSRDYGLITGESNQPQHF. The full variable domain, completed using reference TRBV19 and TRBJ1-5, is DGGITQSPKYLFRKEGQNVTLSCEQNLNHDAMYWYRQDPGQGLRLIYYSQIVNDFQKGDIAEGYSVSREKKESFPLTVTSAQKNPTAFYLCASSRDYGLITGESNQPQHFGDGTRLSIL.

V is TRBV19 and J is TRBJ1-1; possibly TRBD1 for D (5 bases). The CDR3 runs 14 residues. V was shortened by 5 bases and J by 1 base, with 11 bases between the two germline ends. Germline V lookup: CDR1 LNHDA, CDR2 SQIVND (reference sequence). In DNA, the CDR3 is TGTGCCAGTAGTCCGGGGGGAGAGAACACTGAAGCTTTCTTT. Protein sequence: CASSPGGENTEAFF. Variable domain in full (rest from reference TRBV19 and TRBJ1-1): DGGITQSPKYLFRKEGQNVTLSCEQNLNHDAMYWYRQDPGQGLRLIYYSQIVNDFQKGDIAEGYSVSREKKESFPLTVTSAQKNPTAFYLCASSPGGENTEAFFGQGTRLTVV.

The chain combines TRBV4-3 with TRBJ1-2; the match to TRBD1 covers 8 bases. Germline V CDR1 and CDR2: LGHNA, YSLEER. This CDR3 contains 15 residues. V was pared by 1 base and J by 6 bases, with 7 bases of the junction left unmatched. In DNA form, the CDR3 reads TGCGCCAGCAGCCAAGTGGCAGGGGGCGTGAATGGCTACACCTTC. Translation: CASSQVAGGVNGYTF.